These 2 T cell receptor beta chains share one sample of origin, sequenced in a study of molecular identifiers for immune sequencing clone quantification. TCRdb re-derived calls from the PCR reads in MiXCR, one entry per CDR3 protein. This sample has around 460,000 distinct CDR3 sequences, with 20% to 25% found just once. Sequenced input: naive CD8+ T cells from blood, with Jurkat cell RNA spiked in. Specified subset: FACS-sorted CD8+CD4-CCR7+CD45RA+ naive T cells. Every receptor here comes from a human donor in good health. Some libraries in this study had Jurkat cell RNA spiked in.

The rearrangement joins TRBV27 to TRBJ2-7, with 11 bases aligning to TRBD1. The CDR3 sequence is 14 residues long. Germline CDR1 MNHEY, CDR2 SMNVEV (reference sequence). Trimming removed 8 bases from V and 6 bases from J; junction bases left unmatched: 9. CDR3 protein: CASGLYGQGAEQYF. The CDR3, as DNA: TGTGCCAGCGGTCTATACGGACAGGGGGCCGAGCAGTACTTC.

Points on this clonotype: Germline and junction disagree at one end, which may indicate a read error. The chain employs TRBV20-1 and TRBJ2-2; 7 bases agree with TRBD2. The CDR3 extends over 15 amino acids. CDR1 and CDR2 from the germline V gene are DFQATT and SNEGSKA (reference sequence). As DNA, the CDR3 is TGCAGTGCTAGAGCGGCAGCGGGGCCCCCCGGGGAGCTGCTTTTT. It codes for CSARAAAGPPGELLF.